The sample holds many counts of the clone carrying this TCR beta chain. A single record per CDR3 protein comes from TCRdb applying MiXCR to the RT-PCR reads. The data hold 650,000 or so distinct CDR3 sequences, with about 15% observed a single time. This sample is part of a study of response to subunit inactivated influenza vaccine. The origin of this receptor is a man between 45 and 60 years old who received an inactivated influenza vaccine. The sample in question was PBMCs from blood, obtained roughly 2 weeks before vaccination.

The CDR3 coding sequence is TGCGCCAGCAGCCCCCGAACAGGTTCTATGAACACTGAAGCTTTCTTT. It encodes CASSPRTGSMNTEAFF. The V and J genes are TRBV5-1 and TRBJ1-1; TRBD1 is a possible D gene (5 bases). The CDR3 totals 16 residues. Germline-derived CDR1 and CDR2 are SGHRS and YFSETQ. The V gene lost 4 bases and the J gene lost 0 bases, with 16 bases spanning the gap. Full variable domain (rest looked up from reference TRBV5-1 and TRBJ1-1): KAGVTQTPRYLIKTRGQQVTLSCSPISGHRSVSWYQQTPGQGLQFLFEYFSETQRNKGNFPGRFSGRQFSNSRSEMNVSTLELGDSALYLCASSPRTGSMNTEAFFGQGTRLTVV.